The T cell receptor (beta chain) described here comes from a study of human T cells and chemical hapten exposure. Overall study: Patients' scalps got diphenylcyclopropenone weekly throughout the approximately 24-week study.

In this sample, this clonotype turned up many times. Its antigen is as yet unknown. Whole-study results and caveats: Donors in the study had alopecia, meaning their immune response may differ from healthy people's. Expanded TCRs created a significantly greater count of big CDR3 similarity clusters than controls did.

Stated time point: pre-sensitization, week 0. Treatment described: therapeutic diphenylcyclopropenone sensitization with weekly scalp DPC. V gave up 0 bases and J gave up 4 bases, with 10 bases separating them. CDR1 and CDR2 from the germline V gene are SGHRS and YFSETQ. This CDR3 region has 14 residues. One entry per CDR3 protein, called by TCRdb with MiXCR from the RACE reads. The sample yields over 85,000 distinct CDR3 sequences, roughly a tenth seen once. The sequencing here drew on whole blood, taken in connection with sensitization to the hapten diphenylcyclopropenone (DPC). V gene TRBV5-1 combines with J gene TRBJ2-5; possible D gene TRBD1, 5 bases. The TCR originated in an older woman with alopecia areata. Some clones in this sample may be carry-over from other donors' samples. The CDR3 DNA sequence: TGCGCCAGCAGCTTGGAAACAGGACGAGAGACCCAGTACTTC. Amino acid sequence: CASSLETGRETQYF.